This TCR beta chain was documented in a study of T cell changes during pregnancy in multiple sclerosis. Generated by immunoSEQ multiplex PCR, the TCRdb table keeps only in-frame clones and is missing some. In the table there are 30,000 to 45,000 clones, 75% to 95% of which are singletons. J was trimmed by 2 bases and V by 7 bases; bases with no gene match: 8. This CDR3 has 15 amino acids. Germline lookup yields CDR1 MNHNY and CDR2 SVGAGI (reference sequence). The specimen was CD8+ T cells from peripheral blood mononuclear cells, collected before pregnancy. This TCR was sampled from a female donor with multiple sclerosis, enrolled in a pregnancy study. This sequence joins TRBV6-6 and TRBJ2-7, with 10 bases matching TRBD2. CDR3 residues: CASTTSGTGPYEQYF. In DNA form, the CDR3 reads TGTGCCAGCACCACTAGCGGGACGGGTCCCTACGAGCAGTACTTC.